This T cell receptor (beta chain) was observed in a study of T-cell memory formation after mild COVID-19. General study results and limits: Shrinking CD4+ clones resided mostly in CM and EM, and CD8+ ones in EMRA. Cross-reactive memory apparently joined, as some responding clones appeared in pre-infection memory.

A single record per CDR3 protein comes from TCRdb applying MiXCR to the 5' RACE reads. The data show 350,000 to 550,000 distinct CDR3 sequences, over 15% seen once. With V trimmed by 3 bases and J by 1 base, 2 bases remained unmatched. The CDR3 has 14 amino acids. The germline V gene has CDR1 SQVTM and CDR2 ANQGSEA. A few counts support this clonotype. As yet, its antigen is unknown. This clonotype was sampled from a man aged 18 to 30 who had mild COVID-19 (a few samples of this study predate the infection). Cell type and time point are not known. This chain links TRBV29-1 with TRBJ2-1; 8 nucleotides match TRBD1. Sequences were obtained from PBMCs or a T cell subset sorted from them (not recorded which). The CDR3 here is CSVERDRSYNEQFF. CDR3 DNA sequence: TGCAGCGTTGAGCGGGACAGGTCCTACAATGAGCAGTTCTTC.